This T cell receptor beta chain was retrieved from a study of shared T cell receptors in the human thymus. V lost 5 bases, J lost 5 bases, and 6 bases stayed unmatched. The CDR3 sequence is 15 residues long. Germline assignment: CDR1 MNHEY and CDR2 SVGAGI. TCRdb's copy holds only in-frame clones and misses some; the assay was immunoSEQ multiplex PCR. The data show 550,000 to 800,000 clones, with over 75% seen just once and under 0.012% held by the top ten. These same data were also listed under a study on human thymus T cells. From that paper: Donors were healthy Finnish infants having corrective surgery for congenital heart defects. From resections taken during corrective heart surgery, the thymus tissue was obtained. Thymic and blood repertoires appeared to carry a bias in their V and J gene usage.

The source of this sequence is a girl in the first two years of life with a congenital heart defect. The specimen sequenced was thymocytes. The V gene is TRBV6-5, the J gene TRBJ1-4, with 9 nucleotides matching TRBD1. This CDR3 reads CASSKWDRENEKLFF. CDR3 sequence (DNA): TGTGCCAGCAGTAAATGGGACAGGGAAAATGAAAAACTGTTTTTT.